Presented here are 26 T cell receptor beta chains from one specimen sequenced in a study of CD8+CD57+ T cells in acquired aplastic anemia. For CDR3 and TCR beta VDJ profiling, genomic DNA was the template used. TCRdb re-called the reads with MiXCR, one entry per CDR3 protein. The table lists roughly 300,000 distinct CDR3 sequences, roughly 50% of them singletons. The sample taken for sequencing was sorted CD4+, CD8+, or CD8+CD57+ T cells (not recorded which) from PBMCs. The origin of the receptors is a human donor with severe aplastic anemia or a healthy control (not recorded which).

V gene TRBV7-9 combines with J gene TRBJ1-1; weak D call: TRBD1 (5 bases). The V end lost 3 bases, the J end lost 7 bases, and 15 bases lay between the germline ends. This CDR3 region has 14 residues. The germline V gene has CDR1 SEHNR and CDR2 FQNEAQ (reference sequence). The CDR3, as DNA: TGTGCCAGCAGCTTTTCCCCCGGGACGTTTGAAGCTTTCTTT. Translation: CASSFSPGTFEAFF.

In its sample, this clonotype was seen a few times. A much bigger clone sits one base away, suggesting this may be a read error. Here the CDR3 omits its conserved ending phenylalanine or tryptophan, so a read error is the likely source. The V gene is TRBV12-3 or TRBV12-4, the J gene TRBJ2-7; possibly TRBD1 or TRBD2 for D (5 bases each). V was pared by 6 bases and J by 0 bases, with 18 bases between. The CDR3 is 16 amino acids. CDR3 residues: CASSAREGASSYEQYL. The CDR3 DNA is TGTGCCAGCAGCGCCCGGGAAGGGGCGAGCTCCTACGAGCAGTACCTC.

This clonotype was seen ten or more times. The CDR3 bases are TGTGCCAGCAGTTACGGGACAGGAGGGACTAATGAAAAACTGTTTTTT. This codes for CASSYGTGGTNEKLFF. The rearrangement joins TRBV6-5 to TRBJ1-4; 8 bases fit TRBD1. The J segment lost 2 bases and the V segment lost 2 bases, leaving 4 bases of the junction unmatched. This CDR3 is built from 16 residues. Germline loops: CDR1 MNHEY, CDR2 SVGAGI.

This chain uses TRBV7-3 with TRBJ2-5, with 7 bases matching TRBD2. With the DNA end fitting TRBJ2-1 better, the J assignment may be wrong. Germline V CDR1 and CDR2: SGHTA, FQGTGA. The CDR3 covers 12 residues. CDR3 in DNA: TGTGCCAGCAGTCGACTAGCTGGTGAGCAGTTCTTC. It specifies CASSRLAGEQFF.

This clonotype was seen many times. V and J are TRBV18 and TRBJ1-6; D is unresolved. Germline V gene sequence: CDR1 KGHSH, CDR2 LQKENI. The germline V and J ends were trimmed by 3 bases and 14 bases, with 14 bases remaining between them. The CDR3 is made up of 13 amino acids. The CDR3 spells CASSPLDSVTLHF. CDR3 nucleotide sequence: TGTGCCAGCTCACCCCTGGACTCCGTCACCCTCCACTTT.

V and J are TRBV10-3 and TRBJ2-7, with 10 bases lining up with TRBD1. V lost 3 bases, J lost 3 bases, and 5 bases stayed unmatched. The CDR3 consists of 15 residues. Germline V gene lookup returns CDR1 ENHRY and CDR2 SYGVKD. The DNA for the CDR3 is TGTGCCATCAGTGACGGGACAGGGGTGAACTACGAGCAGTACTTC. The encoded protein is CAISDGTGVNYEQYF.

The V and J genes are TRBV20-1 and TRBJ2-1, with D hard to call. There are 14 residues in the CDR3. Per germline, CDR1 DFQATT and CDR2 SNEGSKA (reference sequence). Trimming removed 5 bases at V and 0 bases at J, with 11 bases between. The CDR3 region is CSAVHDSSYNEQFF. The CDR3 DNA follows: TGCAGTGCTGTCCACGATAGCTCCTACAATGAGCAGTTCTTC.

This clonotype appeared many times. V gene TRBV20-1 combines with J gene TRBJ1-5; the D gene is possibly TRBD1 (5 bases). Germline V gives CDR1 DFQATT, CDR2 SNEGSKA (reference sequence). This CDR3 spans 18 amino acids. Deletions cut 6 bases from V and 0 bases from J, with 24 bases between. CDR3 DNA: TGCAGTGCCTCAGGGAGCAGGGCTAATACTTTTAGCAATCAGCCCCAGCATTTT. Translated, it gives CSASGSRANTFSNQPQHF.

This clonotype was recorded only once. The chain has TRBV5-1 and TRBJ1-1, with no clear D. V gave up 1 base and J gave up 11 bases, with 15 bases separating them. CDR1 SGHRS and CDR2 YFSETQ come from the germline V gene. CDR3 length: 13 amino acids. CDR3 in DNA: TGCGCCAGCAGCTTGAGGACGGACGCCGGGGCTTTCTTT. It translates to CASSLRTDAGAFF.

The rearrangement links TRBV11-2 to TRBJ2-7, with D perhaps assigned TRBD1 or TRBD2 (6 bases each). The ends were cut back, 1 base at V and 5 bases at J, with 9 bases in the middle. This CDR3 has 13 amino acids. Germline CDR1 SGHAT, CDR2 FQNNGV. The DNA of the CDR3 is TGTGCCAGCAGCTTAGCGGGGGCCAACGAGCAGTACTTC. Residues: CASSLAGANEQYF.

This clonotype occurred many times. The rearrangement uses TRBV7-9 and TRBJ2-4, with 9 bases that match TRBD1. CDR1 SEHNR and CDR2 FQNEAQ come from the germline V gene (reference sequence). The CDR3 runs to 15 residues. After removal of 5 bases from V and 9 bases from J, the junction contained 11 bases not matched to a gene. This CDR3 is CASSVQGAGFGIQYF. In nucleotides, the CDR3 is TGTGCCAGCAGCGTACAGGGGGCTGGGTTTGGCATTCAGTACTTC.

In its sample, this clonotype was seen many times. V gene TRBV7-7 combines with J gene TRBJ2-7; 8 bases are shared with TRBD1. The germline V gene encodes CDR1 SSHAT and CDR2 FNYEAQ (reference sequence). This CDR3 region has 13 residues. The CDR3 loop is CASGTGTGSEQYF. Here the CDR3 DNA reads TGTGCTAGCGGCACCGGGACAGGCAGTGAGCAGTACTTC.

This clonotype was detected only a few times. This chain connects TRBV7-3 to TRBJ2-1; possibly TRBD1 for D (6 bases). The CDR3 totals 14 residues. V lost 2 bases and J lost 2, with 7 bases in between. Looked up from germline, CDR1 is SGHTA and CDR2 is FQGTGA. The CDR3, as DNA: TGTGCCAGCAGCTTAGGACAGCCCTACAATGAGCAGTTCTTC. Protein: CASSLGQPYNEQFF.

The CDR3 sequence is CASSLARDLPGGELFF. The CDR3 DNA follows: TGTGCCAGCAGTTTAGCCCGGGACCTACCCGGCGGGGAGCTGTTTTTT. The J gene is TRBJ2-2, the V gene TRBV27; TRBD1 or TRBD2 may be the D gene (5 bases each). This CDR3 is built from 16 residues. V was cut by 2 bases and J by 7 bases, with 17 bases left in between. Germline lookup yields CDR1 MNHEY and CDR2 SMNVEV (reference sequence).

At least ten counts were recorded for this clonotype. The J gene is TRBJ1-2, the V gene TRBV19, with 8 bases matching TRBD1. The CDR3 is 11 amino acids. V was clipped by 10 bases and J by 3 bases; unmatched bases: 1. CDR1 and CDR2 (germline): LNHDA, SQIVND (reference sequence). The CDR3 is CATTGDYGYTF. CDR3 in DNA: TGTGCCACGACAGGGGACTATGGCTACACCTTC. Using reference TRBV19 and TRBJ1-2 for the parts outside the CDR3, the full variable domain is DGGITQSPKYLFRKEGQNVTLSCEQNLNHDAMYWYRQDPGQGLRLIYYSQIVNDFQKGDIAEGYSVSREKKESFPLTVTSAQKNPTAFYLCATTGDYGYTFGSGTRLTVV.

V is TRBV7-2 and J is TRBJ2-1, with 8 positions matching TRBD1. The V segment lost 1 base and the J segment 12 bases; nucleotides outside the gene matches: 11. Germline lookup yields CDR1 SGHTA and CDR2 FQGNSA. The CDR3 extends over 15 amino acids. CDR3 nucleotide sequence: TGTGCCAGCAGCTTAGGGCAGGGGGCGGGTGTGCGGCAGTTCTTC. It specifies CASSLGQGAGVRQFF.

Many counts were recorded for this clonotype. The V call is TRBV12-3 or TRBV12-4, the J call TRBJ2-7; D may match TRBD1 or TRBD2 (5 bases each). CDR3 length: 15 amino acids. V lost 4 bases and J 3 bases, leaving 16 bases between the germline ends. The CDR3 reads CASSSIGTGNYEQYF. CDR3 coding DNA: TGTGCCAGCAGTTCTATAGGGACCGGTAACTACGAGCAGTACTTC.

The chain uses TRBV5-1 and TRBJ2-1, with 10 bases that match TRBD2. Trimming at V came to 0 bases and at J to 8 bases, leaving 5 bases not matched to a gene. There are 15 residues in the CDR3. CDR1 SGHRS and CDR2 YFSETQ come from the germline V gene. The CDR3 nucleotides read TGCGCCAGCAGCTTGGTTCTAGCGGGAGACGATGAGCAGTTCTTC. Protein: CASSLVLAGDDEQFF.

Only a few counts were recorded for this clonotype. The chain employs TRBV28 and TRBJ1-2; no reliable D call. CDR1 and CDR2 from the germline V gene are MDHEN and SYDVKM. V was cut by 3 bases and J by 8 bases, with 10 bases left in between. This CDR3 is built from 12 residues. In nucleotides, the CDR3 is TGTGCCAGCAGTTTCGGCGCCAGGGGCTACACCTTC. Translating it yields CASSFGARGYTF.

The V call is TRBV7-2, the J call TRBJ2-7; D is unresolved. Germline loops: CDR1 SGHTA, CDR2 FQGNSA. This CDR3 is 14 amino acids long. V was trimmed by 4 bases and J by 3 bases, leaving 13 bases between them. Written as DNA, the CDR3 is TGTGCCAGCAGCTCGAGTTACGGTTACTACGAGCAGTACTTC. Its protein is CASSSSYGYYEQYF.

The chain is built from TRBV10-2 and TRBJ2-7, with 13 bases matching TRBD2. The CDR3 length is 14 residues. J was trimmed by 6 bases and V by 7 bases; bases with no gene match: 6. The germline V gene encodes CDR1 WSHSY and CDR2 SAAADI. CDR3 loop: CASTGTSGAFEQYF. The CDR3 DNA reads TGCGCCAGCACAGGGACTAGCGGGGCTTTCGAGCAGTACTTC.

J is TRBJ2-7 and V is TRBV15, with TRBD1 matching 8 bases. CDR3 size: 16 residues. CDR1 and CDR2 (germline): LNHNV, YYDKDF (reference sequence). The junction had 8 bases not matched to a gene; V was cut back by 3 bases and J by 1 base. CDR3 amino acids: CATSSLNRDRSYEQYF. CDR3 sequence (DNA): TGTGCCACCAGCAGCTTGAACCGGGACAGGTCCTACGAGCAGTACTTC.

Here the CDR3 reads CASSLGTEQYF. CDR3 in DNA: TGTGCCAGCAGCTTGGGGACAGAGCAGTACTTC. The rearrangement joins TRBV12-3 or TRBV12-4 to TRBJ2-7; D perhaps matches TRBD1 (6 bases). V lost 6 bases and J 7 bases, leaving 10 bases between the germline ends. The CDR3 loop spans 11 amino acids.

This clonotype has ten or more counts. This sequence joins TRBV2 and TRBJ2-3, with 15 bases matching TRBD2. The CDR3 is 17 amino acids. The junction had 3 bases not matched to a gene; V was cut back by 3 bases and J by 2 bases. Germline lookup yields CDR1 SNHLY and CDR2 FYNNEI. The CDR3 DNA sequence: TGTGCCAGCAGTGAGGGACTAGCGGGGGGCGCCACAGATACGCAGTATTTT. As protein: CASSEGLAGGATDTQYF.

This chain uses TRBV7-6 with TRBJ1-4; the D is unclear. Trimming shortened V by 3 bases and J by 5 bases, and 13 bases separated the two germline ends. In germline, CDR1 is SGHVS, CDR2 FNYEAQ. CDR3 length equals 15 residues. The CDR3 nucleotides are TGTGCCAGCAGCTTGGACCCGGGATCAAATGAAAAACTGTTTTTT. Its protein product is CASSLDPGSNEKLFF.

CDR3 sequence reads: CASSPGLAGGSGNEQFF. CDR3 in DNA: TGTGCCAGCAGTCCCGGACTAGCGGGAGGGTCGGGCAATGAGCAGTTCTTC. The chain has TRBV6-6 and TRBJ2-1; 15 nucleotides line up with TRBD2. The CDR3 has 17 amino acids. J lost 6 bases, V lost 5 bases, and 8 bases had no gene match. Germline V gives CDR1 MNHNY, CDR2 SVGAGI (reference sequence).